This T cell receptor (beta chain) appears in the sequencing data of a study of cytomegalovirus exposure and HLA in healthy donors. PCR employed 60 Vbeta and 13 Jbeta primers. The protocol was immunoSEQ multiplex PCR, while the TCRdb copy is restricted to in-frame clones and leaves out a portion. The sample holds 130,000 or so clones, around 80% seen once. Broader study findings: Sequencing artifact likely explains a cluster of highly shared sequence variants. Most TCR sequences proved rare, with some public TCRs found in many donors. Per a prior analysis, the majority of TCR beta V segments were productive roughly 90% or roughly 30% of the time. A missense variant in DCLRE1C was later tied to TCR beta V- and J-gene trimming.

A note on this clone: What it binds is unknown.

This clonotype originated in a woman in her late teens or twenties in good health and CMV-seronegative. Material: PBMCs.

In DNA form, the CDR3 reads TGCGCCAGCAGCCATGCTCCGGGGAACACCGGGGAGCTGTTTTTT. This sequence encodes CASSHAPGNTGELFF. The V gene is TRBV5-1, the J gene TRBJ2-2; D is unresolved. CDR3 length: 15 residues. V shed 4 bases and J shed 1 base, with 11 bases lying between them. Germline assignment: CDR1 SGHRS and CDR2 YFSETQ.